This TCR beta chain came from a study of T cell repertoires in cytomegalovirus infection. Overall study: Well-studied HLA-B-restricted CMV epitopes were used in the study alongside recently identified HLA-C-restricted ones. Indications of both CMV infection and matching HLA type were provided by public TCR beta signatures. Study outcomes and limitations: CMV-specific HLA-C-restricted TCR beta clonotypes dominated the ex vivo response.

A single record per CDR3 protein comes from TCRdb applying MiXCR to the reads. The table shows hundreds of thousands of distinct CDR3 sequences, with approximately 32% occurring only once. For this clonotype: The antigen is unknown.

This clonotype was sampled from a human donor in good health (CMV status not recorded). Some clones in this sample may be carry-over from other donors' samples. The sequencing here drew on cultured CD8+ T cells from PBMCs, taken from culture after CMV antigen stimulation.

CDR3 region: CASSLGGEGETQYF. The CDR3 DNA sequence: TGTGCCAGCAGCTTAGGGGGAGAGGGAGAGACCCAGTACTTC. The rearrangement joins TRBV7-6 to TRBJ2-5; possibly TRBD2 for D (5 bases). This CDR3 contains 14 residues. CDR1 is SGHVS and CDR2 is FNYEAQ in the germline V gene. V shed 1 base and J shed 4 bases, with 10 bases lying between them.